Listed below are T cell receptor beta chains from one sample, sequenced in a study of blood T cell repertoires in COVID-19. TCRdb's copy holds only in-frame clones and misses some; the assay was immunoSEQ multiplex PCR. The sample lists 20,000 or so clones, 87% occurring once. Sample: peripheral blood. These receptor sequences come from a human donor with active COVID-19. The donor label of this sample is uncertain. CDR3s include the opening cysteine and the closing phenylalanine or tryptophan. D genes are given only for firm matches.

cdr3_aa: CASGLLSSYEQYF
v_call: TRBV27
d_call: .

cdr3_aa: CASSDRDSDNQPQHF
v_call: TRBV19
d_call: TRBD1

cdr3_aa: CASSSAGEEADTQYF
v_call: TRBV28
d_call: TRBD2

cdr3_aa: CASGASWGQNTGELFF
v_call: TRBV12-5
d_call: .

cdr3_aa: CATSRFRLATNEKLFF
v_call: TRBV15
d_call: .

cdr3_aa: CASSQEPRDPAGPSGGTDTQYF
v_call: TRBV14
d_call: TRBD2

cdr3_aa: CASSGRQGEYEQYF
v_call: TRBV28
d_call: TRBD1

cdr3_aa: CASSLGQSNQPQHF
v_call: TRBV5-1
d_call: .

cdr3_aa: CASSDSLSYEQYF
v_call: TRBV7-9
d_call: .

cdr3_aa: CASSVGTSGSGDEQYF
v_call: TRBV9
d_call: TRBD2

cdr3_aa: CASSLGGANYGYTF
v_call: TRBV6-5
d_call: .

cdr3_aa: CASSTGTGLPYEQYF
v_call: TRBV6-5
d_call: TRBD1

cdr3_aa: CAIKPGLAGLEQYF
v_call: TRBV10-3
d_call: TRBD2

cdr3_aa: CASSYGWGGNTEAFF
v_call: TRBV6-6
d_call: .

cdr3_aa: CATSDPGRGAHTQYF
v_call: TRBV24-1
d_call: .

cdr3_aa: CASSRMGQSSETQYF
v_call: TRBV7-8
d_call: TRBD1

cdr3_aa: CATSDTGTGVTYEQYF
v_call: TRBV24-1
d_call: TRBD1

cdr3_aa: CASSLGQGGNTEAFF
v_call: TRBV7-2
d_call: .

cdr3_aa: CASSQNLAGGQETQYF
v_call: TRBV16
d_call: TRBD2

cdr3_aa: CAWNNNRGKPQHF
v_call: TRBV30
d_call: TRBD1

cdr3_aa: CASSRGGGEQYF
v_call: TRBV9
d_call: TRBD1

cdr3_aa: CASSAPGTTSTDTQYF
v_call: TRBV2
d_call: .

cdr3_aa: CASSPAGTSVTYEQYF
v_call: TRBV9
d_call: TRBD2

cdr3_aa: CASSQGAQGGMWEQYF
v_call: TRBV4-1
d_call: .